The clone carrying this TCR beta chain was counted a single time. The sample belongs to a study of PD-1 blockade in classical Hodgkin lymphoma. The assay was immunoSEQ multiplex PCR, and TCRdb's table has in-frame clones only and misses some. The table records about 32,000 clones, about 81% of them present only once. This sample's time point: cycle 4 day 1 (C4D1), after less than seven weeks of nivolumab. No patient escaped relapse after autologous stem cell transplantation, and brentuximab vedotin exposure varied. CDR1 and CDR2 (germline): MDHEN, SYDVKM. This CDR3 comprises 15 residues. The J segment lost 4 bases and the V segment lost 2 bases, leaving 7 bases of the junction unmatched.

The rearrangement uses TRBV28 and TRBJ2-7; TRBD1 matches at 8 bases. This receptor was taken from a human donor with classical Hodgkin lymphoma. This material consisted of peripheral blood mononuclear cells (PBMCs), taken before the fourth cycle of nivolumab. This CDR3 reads CASSLPPGGWYEQYF. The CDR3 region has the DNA TGTGCCAGCAGTTTACCCCCAGGGGGCTGGTACGAGCAGTACTTC.